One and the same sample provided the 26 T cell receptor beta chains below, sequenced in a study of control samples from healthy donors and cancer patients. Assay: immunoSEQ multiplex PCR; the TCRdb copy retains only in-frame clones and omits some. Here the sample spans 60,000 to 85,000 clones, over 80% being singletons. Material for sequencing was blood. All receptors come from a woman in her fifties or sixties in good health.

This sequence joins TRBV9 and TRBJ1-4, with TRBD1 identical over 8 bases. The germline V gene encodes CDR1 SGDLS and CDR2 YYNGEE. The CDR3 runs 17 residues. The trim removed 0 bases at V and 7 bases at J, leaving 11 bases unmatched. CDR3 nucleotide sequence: TGTGCCAGCAGCGTAGCTACGGAAGACAGGGGTGGTGAAAAACTGTTTTTT. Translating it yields CASSVATEDRGGEKLFF.

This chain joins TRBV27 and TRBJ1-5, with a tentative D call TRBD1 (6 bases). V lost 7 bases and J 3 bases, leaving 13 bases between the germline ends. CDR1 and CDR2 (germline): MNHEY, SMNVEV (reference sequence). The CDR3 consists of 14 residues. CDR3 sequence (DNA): TGTGCCAGCAACCCGACAGGCCCCAATCAGCCCCAGCATTTT. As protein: CASNPTGPNQPQHF.

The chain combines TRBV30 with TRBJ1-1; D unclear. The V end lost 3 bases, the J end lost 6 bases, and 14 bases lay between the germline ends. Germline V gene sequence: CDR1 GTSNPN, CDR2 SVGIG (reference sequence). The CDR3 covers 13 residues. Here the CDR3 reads CAWSRRTLAEAFF. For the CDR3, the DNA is TGTGCCTGGAGCCGGCGGACGTTGGCTGAAGCTTTCTTT.

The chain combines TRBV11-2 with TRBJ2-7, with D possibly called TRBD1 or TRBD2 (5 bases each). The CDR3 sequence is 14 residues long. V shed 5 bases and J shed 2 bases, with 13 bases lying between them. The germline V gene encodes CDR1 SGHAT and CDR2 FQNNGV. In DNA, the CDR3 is TGTGCCAGCAGCCGAGGGACCGTCGCCTACGAGCAGTACTTC. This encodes CASSRGTVAYEQYF. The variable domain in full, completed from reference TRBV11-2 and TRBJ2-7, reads EAGVAQSPRYKIIEKRQSVAFWCNPISGHATLYWYQQILGQGPKLLIQFQNNGVVDDSQLPKDRFSAERLKGVDSTLKIQPAKLEDSAVYLCASSRGTVAYEQYFGPGTRLTVT.

CDR3 amino acids: CASSLVVGTGVIQPQHF. Here the CDR3 DNA reads TGTGCCAGCAGCTTGGTCGTGGGGACAGGGGTTATTCAGCCCCAGCATTTT. This rearrangement joins TRBV5-8 to TRBJ1-5; 10 bases align to TRBD1. This CDR3 comprises 17 residues. Germline trimming cut 0 bases from V and 6 bases from J; bases unmatched to any gene: 9. Germline values: CDR1 SGHTS, CDR2 YDEGEE.

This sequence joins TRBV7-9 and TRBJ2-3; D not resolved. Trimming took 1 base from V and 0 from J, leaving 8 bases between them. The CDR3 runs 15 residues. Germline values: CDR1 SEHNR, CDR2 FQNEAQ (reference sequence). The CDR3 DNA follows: TGTGCCAGCAGCTTAGTCCTTACCAGCACAGATACGCAGTATTTT. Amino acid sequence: CASSLVLTSTDTQYF.

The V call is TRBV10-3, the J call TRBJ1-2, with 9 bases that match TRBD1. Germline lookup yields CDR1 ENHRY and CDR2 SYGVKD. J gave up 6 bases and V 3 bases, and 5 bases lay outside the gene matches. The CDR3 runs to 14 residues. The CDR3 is CAISESGTGNGYTF. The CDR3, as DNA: TGTGCCATCAGTGAATCAGGGACAGGGAATGGCTACACCTTC.

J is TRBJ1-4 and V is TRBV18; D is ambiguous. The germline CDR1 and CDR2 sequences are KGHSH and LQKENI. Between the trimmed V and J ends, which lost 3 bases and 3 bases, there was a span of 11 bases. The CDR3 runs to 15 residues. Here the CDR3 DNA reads TGTGCCAGCTCACCCGGCTGGGGTCCTAATGAAAAACTGTTTTTT. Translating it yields CASSPGWGPNEKLFF.

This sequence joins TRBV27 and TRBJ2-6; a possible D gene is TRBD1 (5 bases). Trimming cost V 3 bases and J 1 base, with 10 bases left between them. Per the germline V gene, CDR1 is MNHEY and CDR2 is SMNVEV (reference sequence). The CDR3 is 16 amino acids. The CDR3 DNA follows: TGTGCCAGCAGTTTTATTAGGGGATCTGGGGCCAACGTCCTGACTTTC. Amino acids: CASSFIRGSGANVLTF.

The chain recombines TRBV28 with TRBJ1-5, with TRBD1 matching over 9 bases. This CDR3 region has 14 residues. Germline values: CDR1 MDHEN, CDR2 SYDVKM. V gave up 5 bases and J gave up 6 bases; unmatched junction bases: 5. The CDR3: CASSNTGGGQPQHF. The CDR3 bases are TGTGCCAGCAGTAACACAGGGGGCGGTCAGCCCCAGCATTTT.

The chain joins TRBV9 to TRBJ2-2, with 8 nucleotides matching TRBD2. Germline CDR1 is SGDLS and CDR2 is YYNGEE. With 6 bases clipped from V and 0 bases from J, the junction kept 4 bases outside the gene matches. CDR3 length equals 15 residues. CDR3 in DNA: TGTGCCAGCACCACGGGGGGGGCGAACACCGGGGAGCTGTTTTTT. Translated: CASTTGGANTGELFF.

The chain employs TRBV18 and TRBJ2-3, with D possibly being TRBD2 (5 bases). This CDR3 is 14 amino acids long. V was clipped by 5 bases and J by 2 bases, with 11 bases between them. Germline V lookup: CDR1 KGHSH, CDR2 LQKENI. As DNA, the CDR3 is TGTGCCAGCTCAAGCCAGCGGAACACAGATACGCAGTATTTT. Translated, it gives CASSSQRNTDTQYF.

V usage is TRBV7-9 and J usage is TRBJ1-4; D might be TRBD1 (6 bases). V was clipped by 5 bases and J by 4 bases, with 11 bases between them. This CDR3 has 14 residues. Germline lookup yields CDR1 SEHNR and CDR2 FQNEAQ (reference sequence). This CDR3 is CASSVGHINEKLFF. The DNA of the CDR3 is TGTGCCAGCAGCGTGGGACATATTAATGAAAAACTGTTTTTT.

CDR3 residues: CASSVEGVGGTEAFF. The CDR3 DNA sequence: TGTGCCAGCAGTGTTGAAGGAGTGGGGGGGACTGAAGCTTTCTTT. The rearrangement joins TRBV6-4 to TRBJ1-1; perhaps TRBD1 as D (5 bases). Trimming cost V 4 bases and J 5 bases, with 17 bases left between them. The length of the CDR3 is 15 residues. Germline V gene data show CDR1 as MRHNA and CDR2 as SNTAGT.

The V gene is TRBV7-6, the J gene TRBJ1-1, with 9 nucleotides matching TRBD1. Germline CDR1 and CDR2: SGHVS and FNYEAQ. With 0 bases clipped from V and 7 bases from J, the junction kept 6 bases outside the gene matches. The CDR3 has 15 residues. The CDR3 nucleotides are TGTGCCAGCAGCTTAGCGGGACAGGGTATCGGTGAAGCTTTCTTT. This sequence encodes CASSLAGQGIGEAFF.

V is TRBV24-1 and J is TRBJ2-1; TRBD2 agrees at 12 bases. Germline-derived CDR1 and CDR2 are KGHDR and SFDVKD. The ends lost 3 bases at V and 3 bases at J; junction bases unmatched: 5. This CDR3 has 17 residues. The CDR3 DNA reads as TGTGCCACCAGTGATCGGACTAGCGGGAATCACTACAATGAGCAGTTCTTC. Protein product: CATSDRTSGNHYNEQFF.

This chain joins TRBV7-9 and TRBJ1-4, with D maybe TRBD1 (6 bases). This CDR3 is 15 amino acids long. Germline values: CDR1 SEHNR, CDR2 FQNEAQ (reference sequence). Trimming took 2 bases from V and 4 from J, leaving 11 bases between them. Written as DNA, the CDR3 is TGTGCCAGCAGCTTACTACAGGGATTTAATGAAAAACTGTTTTTT. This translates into CASSLLQGFNEKLFF.

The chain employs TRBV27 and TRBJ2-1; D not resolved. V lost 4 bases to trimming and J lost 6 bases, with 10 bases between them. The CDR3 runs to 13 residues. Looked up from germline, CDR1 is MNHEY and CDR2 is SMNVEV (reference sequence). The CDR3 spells CASSWASGNEQFF. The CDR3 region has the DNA TGTGCCAGCAGTTGGGCCTCTGGCAATGAGCAGTTCTTC.

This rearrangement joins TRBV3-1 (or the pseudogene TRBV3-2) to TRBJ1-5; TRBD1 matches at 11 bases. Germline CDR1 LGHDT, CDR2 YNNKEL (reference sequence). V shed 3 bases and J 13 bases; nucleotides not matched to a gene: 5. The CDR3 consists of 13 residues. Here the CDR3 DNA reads TGTGCCAGCAGCCACCGGACAGGGGGCAGTCAGCATTTT. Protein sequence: CASSHRTGGSQHF.

The CDR3 sequence is CSVEDLSGVREQYF. CDR3 in DNA: TGCAGCGTTGAAGATCTTTCGGGAGTGCGGGAGCAGTACTTC. J is TRBJ2-7 and V is TRBV29-1, with a possible D match to TRBD2 (6 bases). The CDR3 sequence is 14 residues long. CDR1 and CDR2 from the germline V gene are SQVTM and ANQGSEA. V was cut by 0 bases and J by 7 bases, with 16 bases left in between.

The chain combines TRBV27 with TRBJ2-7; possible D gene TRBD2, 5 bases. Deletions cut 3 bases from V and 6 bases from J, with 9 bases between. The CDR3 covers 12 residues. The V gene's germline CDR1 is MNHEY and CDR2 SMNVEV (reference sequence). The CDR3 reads CASSFRGGEQYF. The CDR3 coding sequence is TGTGCCAGCAGTTTCCGGGGTGGCGAGCAGTACTTC.

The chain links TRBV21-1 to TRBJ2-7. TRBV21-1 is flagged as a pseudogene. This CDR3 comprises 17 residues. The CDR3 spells CASSKVPKGISSYEQYF. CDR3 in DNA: TGTGCCAGCAGCAAAGTACCTAAGGGCATAAGTTCCTACGAGCAGTACTTC.

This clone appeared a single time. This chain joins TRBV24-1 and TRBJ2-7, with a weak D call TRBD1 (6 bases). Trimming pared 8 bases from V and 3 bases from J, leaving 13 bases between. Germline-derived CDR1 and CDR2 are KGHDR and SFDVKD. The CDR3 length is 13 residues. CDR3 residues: CATNGTLFYEQYF. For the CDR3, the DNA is TGTGCCACCAACGGGACACTATTCTACGAGCAGTACTTC.

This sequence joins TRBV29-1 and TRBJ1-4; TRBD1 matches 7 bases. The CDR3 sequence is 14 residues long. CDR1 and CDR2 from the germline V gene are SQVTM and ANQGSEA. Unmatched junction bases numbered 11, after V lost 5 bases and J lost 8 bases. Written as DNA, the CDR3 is TGCAGCGTTCGCAGTGAGGCAGGGGGGGAAAAACTGTTTTTT. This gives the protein CSVRSEAGGEKLFF.

CDR3 bases: TGTGCCAGCATTTCCGGGGCCCGCGCTCGCATCGAGCAGTACTTC. Amino acids: CASISGARARIEQYF. The chain is built from TRBV28 and TRBJ2-7, with D tentatively TRBD1 or TRBD2 (5 bases each). This CDR3 region has 15 residues. V was pared by 7 bases and J by 6 bases, with 22 bases between. Germline loops: CDR1 MDHEN, CDR2 SYDVKM.

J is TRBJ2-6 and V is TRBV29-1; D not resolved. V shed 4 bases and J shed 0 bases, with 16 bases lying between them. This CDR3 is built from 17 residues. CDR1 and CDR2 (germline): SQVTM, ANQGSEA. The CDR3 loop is CSVVSTGYYSGANVLTF. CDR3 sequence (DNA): TGCAGCGTTGTAAGTACGGGCTACTACTCTGGGGCCAACGTCCTGACTTTC.